This T cell receptor (beta chain) was profiled in a study of cytotoxic CD8 clonotypes in ibrutinib-treated CLL. About the study: Each sample contained, on average, around 250,000 productive templates and roughly 96,000 productive rearrangements.

Trimming shortened V by 8 bases and J by 9 bases, and 17 bases separated the two germline ends. There are 14 residues in the CDR3. CDR1 and CDR2 (germline): MGHRA, YSYEKL. TCRdb keeps only in-frame clones here, not all; method: immunoSEQ multiplex PCR. The table shows tens of thousands of clones, with around half occurring only once. Many counts were recorded for this clone. The sequence derives from a human donor with chronic lymphocytic leukemia. The V gene is TRBV4-1, the J gene TRBJ1-6; D is perhaps TRBD1 (6 bases). The sequenced sample was PBMCs, obtained after 12 months of ibrutinib treatment. The CDR3 DNA follows: TGCGCCAGCGAAGCGGGGGGCGCGTCTTCACCCCTCCACTTT. Its translation: CASEAGGASSPLHF.